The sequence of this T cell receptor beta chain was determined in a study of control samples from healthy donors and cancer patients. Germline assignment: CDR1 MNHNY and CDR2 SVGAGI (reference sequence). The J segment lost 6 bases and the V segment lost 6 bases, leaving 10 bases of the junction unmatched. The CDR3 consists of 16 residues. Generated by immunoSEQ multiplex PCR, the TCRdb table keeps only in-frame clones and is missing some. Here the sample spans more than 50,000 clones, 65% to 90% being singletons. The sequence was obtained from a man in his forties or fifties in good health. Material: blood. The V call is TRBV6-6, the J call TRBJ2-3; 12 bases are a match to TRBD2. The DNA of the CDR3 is TGTGCCAGCAGACTGACTAGCGGGAGAGGTGGTGATACGCAGTATTTT. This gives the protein CASRLTSGRGGDTQYF.